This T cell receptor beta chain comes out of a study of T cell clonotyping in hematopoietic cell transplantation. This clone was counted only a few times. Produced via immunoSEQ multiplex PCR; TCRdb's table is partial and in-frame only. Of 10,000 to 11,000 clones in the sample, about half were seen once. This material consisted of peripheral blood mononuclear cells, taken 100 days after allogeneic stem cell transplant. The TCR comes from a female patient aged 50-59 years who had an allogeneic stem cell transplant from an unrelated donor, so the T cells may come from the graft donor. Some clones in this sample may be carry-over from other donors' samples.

The CDR3 bases are TGTGCCAGCAGCAACGAGTTGCGGGGGATACAAGAGACCCAGTACTTC. Its translation: CASSNELRGIQETQYF. The chain couples TRBV7-8 to TRBJ2-5; 7 positions agree with TRBD2. Trimming took 5 bases from V and 2 from J; bases not matched to a gene: 11. CDR1 SGHVS and CDR2 FQNEAQ come from the germline V gene. The length of the CDR3 is 16 residues.